These 3 T cell receptor beta chains were all obtained from the same sample, sequenced in a study of T-cell memory formation after mild COVID-19. Each CDR3 protein is one row after TCRdb ran MiXCR on the 5' RACE reads. Of 580,000 or so distinct CDR3 sequences in the sample, 17% were seen once. Sequenced input: PBMCs or a T cell subset sorted from them (not recorded which). These receptors came from an adult woman who had mild COVID-19 (a few samples of this study predate the infection). Cell type and time point are not known.

This clonotype was counted only a few times. The V gene is TRBV6-6, the J gene TRBJ2-7; 8 bases fit TRBD1. Germline trimming cut 2 bases from V and 0 bases from J; bases unmatched to any gene: 9. The CDR3 extends over 17 amino acids. Per germline, CDR1 MNHNY and CDR2 SVGAGI (reference sequence). CDR3 sequence (DNA): TGTGCCAGCAGTTACCCCAGGGGGCAGGGGGCCTCCTACGAGCAGTACTTC. Translating it yields CASSYPRGQGASYEQYF.

Only a few counts were recorded for this clonotype. The genes are TRBV18 and TRBJ2-5, with a weak D call TRBD2 (5 bases). V gave up 3 bases and J gave up 3 bases, with 5 bases separating them. CDR3 length equals 12 residues. Germline assignment: CDR1 KGHSH and CDR2 LQKENI. CDR3: CASSPREETQYF. In DNA form, the CDR3 reads TGTGCCAGCTCACCGAGGGAAGAGACCCAGTACTTC.

The chain employs TRBV20-1 and TRBJ1-1, with D uncertain. Trimming left V 2 bases short and J 2 bases short, with 12 bases between. The CDR3 spans 14 residues. Germline CDR1 and CDR2: DFQATT and SNEGSKA (reference sequence). The CDR3 here is CSARSGSENTEAFF. CDR3 DNA sequence: TGCAGTGCTAGATCAGGCTCGGAAAACACTGAAGCTTTCTTT.